One sample yielded the 10 T cell receptor beta chains listed below, sequenced in a study of cytomegalovirus exposure and HLA in healthy donors. Primers included in the PCR were 60 Vbeta and 13 Jbeta primers. The data were produced by immunoSEQ multiplex PCR, yet TCRdb's version contains in-frame clones alone and is incomplete. The sample gives 150,000 to 160,000 clones, more than 60% of which show up once; 3% to 4% is in the top ten. Sequencing was performed on PBMCs. Receptor source: a woman aged 40 to 50 in good health and CMV-seronegative.

V is TRBV7-8 and J is TRBJ2-7; 7 bases fit TRBD2. Germline values: CDR1 SGHVS, CDR2 FQNEAQ. The CDR3 totals 16 residues. J gave up 1 base and V 0 bases, and 6 bases lay outside the gene matches. The CDR3 protein is CASSLAGGPGSYEQYF. In nucleotides, the CDR3 is TGTGCCAGCAGCTTAGCGGGAGGGCCAGGGTCCTACGAGCAGTACTTC. The full variable domain, rest sourced from reference TRBV7-8 and TRBJ2-7, is GAGVSQSPRYKVAKRGQDVALRCDPISGHVSLFWYQQALGQGPEFLTYFQNEAQLDKSGLPSDRFFAERPEGSVSTLKIQRTQQEDSAVYLCASSLAGGPGSYEQYFGPGTRLTVT.

The J gene is TRBJ1-6, the V gene TRBV5-4, with 7 bases fitting TRBD1. From germline, CDR1 is SGHNT and CDR2 YYREEE (reference sequence). J was trimmed by 6 bases and V by 4 bases; bases with no gene match: 4. The CDR3 has 14 amino acids. CDR3 in amino acids: CASSQAGGNSPLHF. The CDR3 bases are TGTGCCAGCAGCCAGGCAGGGGGTAATTCACCCCTCCACTTT.

The rearrangement links TRBV13 to TRBJ2-3; D is uncertain. Germline lookup yields CDR1 PRHDT and CDR2 FYEKMQ (reference sequence). The V end lost 2 bases, the J end lost 6 bases, and 12 bases lay between the germline ends. The CDR3 spans 14 residues. In nucleotides, the CDR3 is TGTGCCAGCAGCTTATCGGGTGGTATGGATACGCAGTATTTT. It is translated as CASSLSGGMDTQYF.

The rearrangement joins TRBV27 to TRBJ2-7; D possibly corresponds to TRBD1 (5 bases). V was trimmed by 6 bases and J by 7 bases, leaving 19 bases between them. Germline assignment: CDR1 MNHEY and CDR2 SMNVEV (reference sequence). The CDR3 runs 14 residues. CDR3 in amino acids: CASRSQGLVGEQYF. Here the CDR3 DNA reads TGTGCCAGCAGGTCCCAGGGTCTCGTGGGGGAGCAGTACTTC.

The chain links TRBV4-1 to TRBJ1-5; 7 nucleotides line up with TRBD1. This CDR3 spans 14 amino acids. The germline gives CDR1 MGHRA, CDR2 YSYEKL. V trimming: 3 bases; J trimming: 6 bases; junction bases outside the gene matches: 5. For the CDR3, the DNA is TGCGCCAGCAGCCACCCAGGGGACAGTCAGCCCCAGCATTTT. Protein sequence: CASSHPGDSQPQHF.

The J gene is TRBJ2-7, the V gene TRBV18, with D possibly being TRBD1 (7 bases). With 0 bases removed from V and 4 bases from J, the gap between germline ends came to 13 bases. Germline-derived CDR1 and CDR2 are KGHSH and LQKENI. The CDR3 is 15 amino acids. In nucleotides, the CDR3 is TGTGCCAGCTCACCACCGTCAGGGGGGAATTACGAGCAGTACTTC. Its translation: CASSPPSGGNYEQYF.

V usage is TRBV2 and J usage is TRBJ2-5; a weak D match, TRBD2 (6 bases). This CDR3 spans 14 amino acids. The germline V gene encodes CDR1 SNHLY and CDR2 FYNNEI. Trimming cost V 7 bases and J 5 bases, with 17 bases left between them. CDR3 nucleotides: TGTGCCAGCATTACTATTAGGAGGGTGGAGACCCAGTACTTC. Protein: CASITIRRVETQYF.

V is TRBV29-1 and J is TRBJ2-1, with D maybe TRBD1 (6 bases). The CDR3 has 12 residues. The V gene lost 3 bases and the J gene lost 7 bases, with 10 bases spanning the gap. From germline, CDR1 is SQVTM and CDR2 ANQGSEA. Here the CDR3 DNA reads TGCAGCGTTGAGCCAGGGGTTAATGAGCAGTTCTTC. It translates to CSVEPGVNEQFF.

J is TRBJ2-5 and V is TRBV7-2; D uncertain. The CDR3 is made up of 16 amino acids. Germline V gene lookup returns CDR1 SGHTA and CDR2 FQGNSA. V dropped 2 bases and J dropped 4 bases, with 17 bases sitting between them. CDR3 bases: TGTGCCAGCAGCTTATCCGAAATCCGGAGATTAGAGACCCAGTACTTC. It encodes CASSLSEIRRLETQYF.

The CDR3 loop is CASRPTGGGGAFF. CDR3 in DNA: TGTGCCAGCAGACCAACAGGGGGCGGAGGGGCTTTCTTT. The chain has TRBV27 and TRBJ1-1; 9 bases are shared with TRBD1. This CDR3 spans 13 amino acids. Per germline, CDR1 MNHEY and CDR2 SMNVEV (reference sequence). J lost 11 bases, V lost 6 bases, and 10 bases had no gene match.